A selection of T cell receptor beta chains follows, all from one sample in a study of OX40 agonist ivuxolimab in advanced cancers. The repertoire was sequenced with immunoSEQ multiplex PCR; TCRdb's copy has only in-frame clones and lacks some. The data contain roughly 30,000 clones, about 90% of them singletons. The source material was CD4+ or CD8+ T cells sorted from blood, sampled in a trial of the OX40 agonist ivuxolimab. These TCRs come from an adult with an advanced solid tumor such as melanoma, head and neck, liver or kidney cancer. Each CDR3 is given with its conserved first and last residue. The D gene is left open where the match is weak. Clone size appears in some rows only: once, few, many, or a class for an expanded clone.

>TRBD1|.|14|TRBJ2-5|TRBV27
CASSLGQGEMAQYF
TGTGCCAGCAGTCTCGGACAGGGGGAGATGGCCCAGTACTTC
>.|.|16|TRBJ2-7|TRBV5-1
CASSLGPVGNSYEQYF
TGCGCCAGCAGCTTGGGCCCAGTGGGGAACTCCTACGAGCAGTACTTC
>TRBD2|.|15|TRBJ2-3|TRBV30
CAWSTSGASTDTQYF
TGTGCCTGGAGTACTAGCGGGGCGAGCACAGATACGCAGTATTTT
>TRBD1|.|15|TRBJ1-1|TRBV6-5
CASRRDRGATTEAFF
TGTGCCAGCAGACGGGACAGGGGGGCGACCACTGAAGCTTTCTTT
>.|once|14|TRBJ1-1|TRBV7-9
CASSLGGLDTEAFF
TGTGCCAGCAGCTTAGGGGGTCTTGACACTGAAGCTTTCTTT
>.|.|14|TRBJ1-1|TRBV4-3
CASSQQGRSGEAFF
TGCGCCAGCAGCCAACAGGGGCGCTCGGGTGAAGCTTTCTTT
>.|.|14|TRBJ2-7|TRBV27
CASSSQGGHYEQYF
TGTGCCAGCAGCTCACAGGGAGGGCACTACGAGCAGTACTTC
>.|once|13|TRBJ2-5|TRBV5-1
CASRTGLEETQYF
TGCGCCAGCCGAACAGGGTTGGAAGAGACCCAGTACTTC
>.|large|14|TRBJ1-1|TRBV6-1
CASSEGGGNTEAFF
TGTGCCAGCAGTGAAGGGGGCGGGAACACTGAAGCTTTCTTT
>.|.|14|TRBJ1-5|TRBV6-5
CASSTDRTNQPQHF
TGTGCCAGCAGTACGGACAGAACCAATCAGCCCCAGCATTTT
>.|.|13|TRBJ2-5|TRBV30
CAWSADIQETQYF
TGTGCCTGGAGTGCGGACATCCAAGAGACCCAGTACTTC
>.|.|15|TRBJ1-3|TRBV9
CASSVKGLAGNTIYF
TGTGCCAGCAGCGTAAAGGGTCTTGCTGGAAACACCATATATTTT
>TRBD2|.|15|TRBJ2-1|TRBV6-5
CASSYQRGGNNEQFF
TGTGCCAGCAGTTATCAGCGGGGGGGGAACAATGAGCAGTTCTTC
>.|.|13|TRBJ1-1|TRBV6-5
CASSYSEGTEAFF
TGTGCCAGCAGTTACTCGGAAGGGACTGAAGCTTTCTTT
>.|.|15|TRBJ2-6|TRBV6-5
CASSYSSSGANVLTF
TGTGCCAGCAGTTACTCGAGCTCTGGGGCCAACGTCCTGACTTTC
>.|.|15|TRBJ2-7|TRBV10-3
CAISDPTSEAGEQYF
TGTGCCATCAGTGATCCCACATCCGAGGCGGGCGAGCAGTACTTC
>.|.|15|TRBJ1-2|TRBV2
CASNPRAATNYGYTF
TGTGCCAGCAACCCGAGGGCGGCGACTAACTATGGCTACACCTTC
>.|.|18|TRBJ1-2|TRBV11-2
CASSLNSPGRLFDYGYTF
TGTGCCAGCAGCTTAAATTCTCCGGGACGCCTTTTCGACTATGGCTACACCTTC
>TRBD1|.|16|TRBJ2-5|TRBV29-1
CSVAGWDRGLEETQYF
TGCAGCGTTGCCGGTTGGGACAGGGGGCTTGAGGAGACCCAGTACTTC
>TRBD1|.|13|TRBJ1-2|TRBV7-3
CASSSGQNYGYTF
TGTGCCAGCAGCTCGGGACAGAACTATGGCTACACCTTC
>.|.|11|TRBJ2-7|TRBV7-6
CASGNWYEQYF
TGTGCCAGCGGGAATTGGTACGAGCAGTACTTC
>.|.|18|TRBJ1-5|TRBV4-1
CASSQKPRTPGSNQPQHF
TGCGCCAGCAGCCAAAAGCCCCGGACCCCGGGGAGCAATCAGCCCCAGCATTTT
>.|once|16|TRBJ2-5|TRBV7-9
CASSLKETGIQETQYF
TGTGCCAGCAGCTTAAAGGAAACAGGCATTCAAGAGACCCAGTACTTC
>.|.|12|TRBJ2-7|TRBV7-9
CASSLMTYEQYF
TGTGCCAGCAGCTTAATGACCTACGAGCAGTACTTC
>TRBD2|.|14|TRBJ2-7|TRBV19
CASSPGTSGYEQYF
TGTGCCAGTAGTCCCGGGACTAGCGGGTACGAGCAGTACTTC
>TRBD1|.|17|TRBJ1-2|TRBV6-1
CASSEWGQGVSNYGYTF
TGTGCCAGCAGTGAATGGGGCCAGGGGGTGTCGAACTATGGCTACACCTTC
>.|.|13|TRBJ2-7|TRBV5-5
CASSPGTTYEQYF
TGTGCCAGCAGTCCCGGGACGACCTACGAGCAGTACTTC
>TRBD1|.|17|TRBJ1-2|TRBV19
CASSIKIGTGPSYGYTF
TGTGCCAGTAGTATAAAGATAGGGACAGGACCGAGCTATGGCTACACCTTC
>.|.|16|TRBJ1-3|TRBV4-1
CASSRYAGSSGNTIYF
TGCGCCAGCAGCCGATACGCCGGGTCCTCTGGAAACACCATATATTTT
>TRBD1|.|16|TRBJ2-1|TRBV25-1
CASSRGNRGIYNEQFF
TGTGCCAGCAGTCGGGGGAACAGGGGGATCTACAATGAGCAGTTCTTC
>.|few|13|TRBJ1-5|TRBV5-1
CASSFSGSQPQHF
TGCGCCAGCAGCTTCTCGGGAAGTCAGCCCCAGCATTTT
>TRBD1|.|15|TRBJ2-3|TRBV6-1
CASSVGQGPTDTQYF
TGTGCCAGCAGTGTAGGACAGGGCCCCACAGATACGCAGTATTTT
>TRBD1|.|16|TRBJ2-7|TRBV6-5
CASSYRTGKSSYEQYF
TGTGCCAGCAGTTACCGGACAGGAAAGAGCTCCTACGAGCAGTACTTC
>TRBD2|once|18|TRBJ2-5|TRBV5-1
CASSSLLTSGFWAETQYF
TGCGCCAGCAGCTCGCTCCTAACTAGCGGCTTCTGGGCAGAGACCCAGTACTTC
>TRBD1|.|12|TRBJ2-7|TRBV2
CASSETGRWQYF
TGTGCCAGCAGTGAGACAGGGCGGTGGCAGTACTTC
>.|once|17|TRBJ2-7|TRBV4-1
CASSQDPPGSYSYEQYF
TGCGCCAGCAGCCAAGACCCCCCTGGTTCTTACTCCTACGAGCAGTACTTC
>TRBD1|once|14|TRBJ1-6|TRBV6-6
CASSPGQGRSPLHF
TGTGCCAGCAGCCCTGGACAGGGCCGGTCACCCCTCCACTTT
>TRBD2|few|15|TRBJ2-2|TRBV6-5
CASSYSSSGTGELFF
TGTGCCAGCAGTTACTCATCTAGCGGGACCGGGGAGCTGTTTTTT
>.|.|13|TRBJ1-2|TRBV5-1
CASSRRANYGYTF
TGCGCCAGCAGCCGCAGGGCTAACTATGGCTACACCTTC
>TRBD2|.|16|TRBJ2-5|TRBV7-9
CASSLPEGGPRETQYF
TGTGCCAGCAGCTTGCCTGAGGGAGGGCCGAGAGAGACCCAGTACTTC
>TRBD2|.|13|TRBJ2-7|TRBV19
CASSASGIYEQYF
TGTGCCAGTAGTGCTAGCGGAATCTACGAGCAGTACTTC
>.|.|12|TRBJ2-1|TRBV11-2
CASSLVRNEQFF
TGTGCCAGCAGCTTAGTGCGCAATGAGCAGTTCTTC
>TRBD1|.|15|TRBJ1-5|TRBV4-3
CASSQDWSGGQPQHF
TGCGCCAGCAGCCAAGACTGGTCAGGGGGACAGCCCCAGCATTTT
>TRBD1|.|15|TRBJ1-1|TRBV2
CASRGQGARSTEAFF
TGTGCCAGCAGGGGACAGGGAGCGCGTTCCACTGAAGCTTTCTTT
>.|few|15|TRBJ2-1|TRBV18
CASSPVADIYNEQFF
TGTGCCAGCTCACCAGTAGCGGATATCTACAATGAGCAGTTCTTC
>.|.|14|TRBJ1-1|TRBV6-6
CASSYLRARWEAFF
TGTGCCAGCAGTTACCTCAGGGCGCGTTGGGAAGCTTTCTTT
>.|.|15|TRBJ1-1|TRBV7-5
CARSGRDSLNPEAFF
TGTGCCAGAAGCGGCCGGGACAGCTTGAACCCTGAAGCTTTCTTT
>TRBD1|.|16|TRBJ1-2|TRBV11-3
CASSLEGVWTGDGYTF
TGTGCCAGCAGCTTAGAGGGAGTTTGGACAGGCGATGGCTACACCTTC
>.|.|15|TRBJ2-7|TRBV4-1
CASSHPGQGTYEQYF
TGCGCCAGCAGCCACCCGGGGCAGGGAACCTACGAGCAGTACTTC
>.|.|15|TRBJ2-1|TRBV5-4
CASSLAASQYNEQFF
TGTGCCAGCAGCTTGGCGGCTAGTCAGTACAATGAGCAGTTCTTC
>.|.|13|TRBJ2-7|TRBV19
CASSIGRAYEQYF
TGTGCCAGTAGTATAGGGCGGGCCTACGAGCAGTACTTC
>.|.|13|TRBJ2-3|TRBV6-4
CASSDSETDTQYF
TGTGCCAGCAGTGACTCGGAGACAGATACGCAGTATTTT
>.|.|14|TRBJ1-1|TRBV9
CASSVGGAGTEAFF
TGTGCCAGCAGCGTAGGCGGGGCCGGCACTGAAGCTTTCTTT